What follows is one TCR beta chain and its context. Its antigen is not known. The PCR employed 60 Vbeta primers together with 13 Jbeta primers. Repertoires were generated with immunoSEQ multiplex PCR, while TCRdb's copy carries only in-frame clones and drops some. The sample consists of 180,000 or so clones, 70% to 90% of them appearing once. The data derive from a study of cytomegalovirus exposure and HLA in healthy donors. Study-level points and caveats: In an earlier analysis, productive rearrangement rates for most beta V segments clustered near 87% or 30%. TCR beta chains numbering some 160 were designated cytomegalovirus-associated. For TCR beta chains, V- and J-gene trimming was later linked to a missense DCLRE1C variant.

CDR1 is MNHEY and CDR2 is SMNVEV in the germline V gene (reference sequence). CDR3 size: 15 residues. J gave up 5 bases and V 5 bases, and 10 bases lay outside the gene matches. Source material: PBMCs. The TCR sequence derives from a young man in good health and CMV-seropositive. The genes are TRBV27 and TRBJ2-7; the match to TRBD1 covers 9 bases. The CDR3 sequence: CASSPIPGQGHEQYF. The CDR3 DNA reads TGTGCCAGCAGTCCAATACCGGGACAGGGACACGAGCAGTACTTC.